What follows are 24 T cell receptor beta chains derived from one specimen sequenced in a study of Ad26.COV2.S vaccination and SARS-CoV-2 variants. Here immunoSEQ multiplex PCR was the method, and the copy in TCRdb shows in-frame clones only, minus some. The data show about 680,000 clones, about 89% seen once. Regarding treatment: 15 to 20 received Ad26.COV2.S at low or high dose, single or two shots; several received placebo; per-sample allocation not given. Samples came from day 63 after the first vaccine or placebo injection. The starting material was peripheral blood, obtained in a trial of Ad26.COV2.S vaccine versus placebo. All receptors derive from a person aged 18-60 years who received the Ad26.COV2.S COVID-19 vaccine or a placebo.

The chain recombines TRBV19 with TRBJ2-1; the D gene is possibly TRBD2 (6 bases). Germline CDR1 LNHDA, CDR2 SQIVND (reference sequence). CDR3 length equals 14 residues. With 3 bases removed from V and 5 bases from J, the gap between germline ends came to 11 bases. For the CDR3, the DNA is TGTGCCAGTAGTATGGGAGGACTTGACAATGAGCAGTTCTTC. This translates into CASSMGGLDNEQFF.

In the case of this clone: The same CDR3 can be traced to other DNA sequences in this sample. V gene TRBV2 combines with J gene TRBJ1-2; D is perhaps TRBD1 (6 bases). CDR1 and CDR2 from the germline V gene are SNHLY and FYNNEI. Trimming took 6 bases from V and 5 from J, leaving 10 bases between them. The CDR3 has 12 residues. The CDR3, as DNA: TGTGCCAGCAGCGCCCAGGGGTATGGCTACACCTTC. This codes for CASSAQGYGYTF.

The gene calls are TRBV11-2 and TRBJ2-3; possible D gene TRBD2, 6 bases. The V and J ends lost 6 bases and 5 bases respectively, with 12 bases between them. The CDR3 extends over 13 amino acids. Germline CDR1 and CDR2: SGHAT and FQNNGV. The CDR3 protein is CASSLGSGDTQYF. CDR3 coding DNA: TGTGCCAGCAGTCTGGGTAGCGGAGATACGCAGTATTTT.

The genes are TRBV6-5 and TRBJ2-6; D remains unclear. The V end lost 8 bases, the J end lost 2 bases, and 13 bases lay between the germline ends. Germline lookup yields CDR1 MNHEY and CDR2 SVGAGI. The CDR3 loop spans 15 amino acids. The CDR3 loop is CASVGPAPGANVLTF. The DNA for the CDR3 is TGTGCCAGCGTCGGACCGGCCCCTGGGGCCAACGTCCTGACTTTC.

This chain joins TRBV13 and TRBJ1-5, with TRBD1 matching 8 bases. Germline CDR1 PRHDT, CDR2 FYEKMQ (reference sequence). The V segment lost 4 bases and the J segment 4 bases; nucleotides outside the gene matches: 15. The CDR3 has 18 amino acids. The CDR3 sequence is CASSSTGGGRTPNQPQHF. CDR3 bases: TGTGCCAGCAGCTCAACAGGGGGGGGCCGCACACCTAATCAGCCCCAGCATTTT.

For the CDR3, the DNA is TGTGCCAGCAGCCAGACCGCGAGGACTAGCGGCGTCTACCAAGAGACCCAGTACTTC. Its translation: CASSQTARTSGVYQETQYF. This rearrangement joins TRBV13 to TRBJ2-5; 10 nucleotides agree with TRBD2. CDR3 size: 19 residues. In germline, CDR1 is PRHDT, CDR2 FYEKMQ (reference sequence). With 5 bases clipped from V and 0 bases from J, the junction kept 15 bases outside the gene matches. Based on the CDR3 plus reference TRBV13 and TRBJ2-5, the full variable domain is AAGVIQSPRHLIKEKRETATLKCYPIPRHDTVYWYQQGPGQDPQFLISFYEKMQSDKGSIPDRFSAQQFSDYHSELNMSSLELGDSALYFCASSQTARTSGVYQETQYFGPGTRLLVL.

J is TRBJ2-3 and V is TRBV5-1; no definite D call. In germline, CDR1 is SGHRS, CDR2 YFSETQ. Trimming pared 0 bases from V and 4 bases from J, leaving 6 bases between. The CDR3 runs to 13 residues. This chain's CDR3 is CASSLDRADTQYF. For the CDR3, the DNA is TGCGCCAGCAGCTTGGATCGGGCAGATACGCAGTATTTT. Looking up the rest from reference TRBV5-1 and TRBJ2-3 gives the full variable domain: KAGVTQTPRYLIKTRGQQVTLSCSPISGHRSVSWYQQTPGQGLQFLFEYFSETQRNKGNFPGRFSGRQFSNSRSEMNVSTLELGDSALYLCASSLDRADTQYFGPGTRLTVL.

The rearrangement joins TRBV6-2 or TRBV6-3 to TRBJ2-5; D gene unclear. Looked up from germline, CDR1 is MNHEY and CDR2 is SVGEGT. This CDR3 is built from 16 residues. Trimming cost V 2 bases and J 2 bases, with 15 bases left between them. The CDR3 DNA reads TGTGCCAGCAGTTACGAAGTGGGCAGGATACAAGAGACCCAGTACTTC. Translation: CASSYEVGRIQETQYF.

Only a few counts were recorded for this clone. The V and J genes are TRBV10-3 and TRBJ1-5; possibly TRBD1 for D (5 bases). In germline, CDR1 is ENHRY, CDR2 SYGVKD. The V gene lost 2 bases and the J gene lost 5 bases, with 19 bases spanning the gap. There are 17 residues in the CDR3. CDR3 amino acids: CAISEVQEGSGDQPQHF. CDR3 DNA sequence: TGTGCCATCAGTGAGGTTCAGGAGGGGTCGGGCGATCAGCCCCAGCATTTT.

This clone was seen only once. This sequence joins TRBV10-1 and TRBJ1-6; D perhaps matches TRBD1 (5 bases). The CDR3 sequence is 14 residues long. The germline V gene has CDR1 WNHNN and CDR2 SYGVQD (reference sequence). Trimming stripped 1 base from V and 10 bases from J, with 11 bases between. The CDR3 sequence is CASSEYRGASPLHF. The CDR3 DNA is TGCGCCAGCAGTGAGTATAGGGGAGCCTCACCCCTCCACTTT.

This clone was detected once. CDR3 in amino acids: CASSPSSVETQYF. The CDR3 DNA follows: TGTGCCAGCTCACCCTCTAGCGTAGAGACCCAGTACTTC. This chain connects TRBV18 to TRBJ2-5; maybe TRBD2 (6 bases). Trimming stripped 3 bases from V and 4 bases from J, with 9 bases between. The CDR3 covers 13 residues. Germline lookup yields CDR1 KGHSH and CDR2 LQKENI.

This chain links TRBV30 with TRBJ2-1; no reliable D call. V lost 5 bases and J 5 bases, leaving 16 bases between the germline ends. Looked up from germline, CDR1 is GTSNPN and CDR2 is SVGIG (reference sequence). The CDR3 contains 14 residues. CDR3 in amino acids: CAWAGEAFDNEQFF. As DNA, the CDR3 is TGTGCCTGGGCCGGCGAGGCCTTCGACAATGAGCAGTTCTTC.

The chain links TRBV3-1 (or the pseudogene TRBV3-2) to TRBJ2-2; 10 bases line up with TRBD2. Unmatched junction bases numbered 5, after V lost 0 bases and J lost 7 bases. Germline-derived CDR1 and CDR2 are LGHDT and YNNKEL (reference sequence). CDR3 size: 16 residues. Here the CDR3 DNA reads TGTGCCAGCAGCCAAGATAGGGGACTAGCGAGCGGGGAGCTGTTTTTT. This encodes CASSQDRGLASGELFF.

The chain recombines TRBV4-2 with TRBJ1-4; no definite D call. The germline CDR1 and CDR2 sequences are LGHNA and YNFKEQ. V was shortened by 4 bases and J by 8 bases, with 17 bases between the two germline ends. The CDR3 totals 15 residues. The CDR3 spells CASSPRTVEWEKLFF. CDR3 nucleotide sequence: TGTGCCAGCAGCCCCCGAACGGTAGAATGGGAAAAACTGTTTTTT.

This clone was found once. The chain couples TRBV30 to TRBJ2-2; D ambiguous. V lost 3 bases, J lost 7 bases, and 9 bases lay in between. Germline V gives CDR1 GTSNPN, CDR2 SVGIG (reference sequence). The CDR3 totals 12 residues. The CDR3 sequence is CAWSVTVGELFF. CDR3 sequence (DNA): TGTGCCTGGAGCGTAACCGTCGGGGAGCTGTTTTTT.

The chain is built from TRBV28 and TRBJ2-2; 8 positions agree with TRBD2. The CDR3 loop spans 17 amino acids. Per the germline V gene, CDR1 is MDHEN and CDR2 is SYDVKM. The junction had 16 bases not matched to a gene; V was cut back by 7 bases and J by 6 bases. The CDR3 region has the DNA TGTGCCAGCACCCTTCGTGGGAGCGGGAGAAGTCCCGGGGAGCTGTTTTTT. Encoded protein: CASTLRGSGRSPGELFF.

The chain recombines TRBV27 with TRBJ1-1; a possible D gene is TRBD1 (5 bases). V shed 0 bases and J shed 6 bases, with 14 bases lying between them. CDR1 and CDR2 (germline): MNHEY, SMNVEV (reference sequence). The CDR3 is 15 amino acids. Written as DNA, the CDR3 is TGTGCCAGCAGTTTATCGGGGGGGGTTCGGGCTGAAGCTTTCTTT. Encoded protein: CASSLSGGVRAEAFF.

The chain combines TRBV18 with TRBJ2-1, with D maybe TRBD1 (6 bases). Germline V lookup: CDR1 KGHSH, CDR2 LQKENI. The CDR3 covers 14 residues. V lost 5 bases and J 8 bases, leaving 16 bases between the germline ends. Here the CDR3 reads CASSSIGGQYEQFF. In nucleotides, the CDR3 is TGTGCCAGCTCATCTATAGGGGGTCAGTATGAGCAGTTCTTC.

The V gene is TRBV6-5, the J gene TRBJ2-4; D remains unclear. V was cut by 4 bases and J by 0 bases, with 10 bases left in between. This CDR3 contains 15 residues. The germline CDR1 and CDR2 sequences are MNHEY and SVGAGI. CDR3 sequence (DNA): TGTGCCAGCAGTTCACGACACCTAGCCAAAAACATTCAGTACTTC. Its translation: CASSSRHLAKNIQYF.

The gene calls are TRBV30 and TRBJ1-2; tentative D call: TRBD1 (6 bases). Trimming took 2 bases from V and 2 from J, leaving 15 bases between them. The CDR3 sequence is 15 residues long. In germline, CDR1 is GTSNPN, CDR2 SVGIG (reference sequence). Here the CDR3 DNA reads TGTGCCTGGAGTCTTACAGGGCTCGCCAACTATGGCTACACCTTC. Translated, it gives CAWSLTGLANYGYTF.

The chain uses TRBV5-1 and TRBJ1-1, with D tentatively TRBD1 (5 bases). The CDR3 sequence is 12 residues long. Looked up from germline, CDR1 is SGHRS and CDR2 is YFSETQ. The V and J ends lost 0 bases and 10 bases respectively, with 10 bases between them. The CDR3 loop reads CASSLVGDPAFF. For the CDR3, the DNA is TGCGCCAGCAGCTTGGTGGGGGACCCAGCTTTCTTT.

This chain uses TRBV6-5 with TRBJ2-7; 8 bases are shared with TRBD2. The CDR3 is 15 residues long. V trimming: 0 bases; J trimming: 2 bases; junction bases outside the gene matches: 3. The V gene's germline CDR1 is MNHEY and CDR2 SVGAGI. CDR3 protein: CASSYSTAGAYEQYF. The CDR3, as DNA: TGTGCCAGCAGTTACTCTACAGCGGGGGCCTACGAGCAGTACTTC.

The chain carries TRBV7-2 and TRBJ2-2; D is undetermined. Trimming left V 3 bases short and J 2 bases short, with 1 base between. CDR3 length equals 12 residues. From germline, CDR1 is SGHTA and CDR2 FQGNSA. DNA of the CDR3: TGTGCCAGCAGCTTCAACACCGGGGAGCTGTTTTTT. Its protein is CASSFNTGELFF.

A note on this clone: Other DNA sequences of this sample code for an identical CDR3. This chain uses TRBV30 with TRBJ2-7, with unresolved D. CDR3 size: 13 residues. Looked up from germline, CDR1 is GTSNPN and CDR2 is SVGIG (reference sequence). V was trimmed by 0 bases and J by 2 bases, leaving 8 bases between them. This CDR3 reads CAWSVRLTYEQYF. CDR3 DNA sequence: TGTGCCTGGAGTGTTCGGTTAACCTACGAGCAGTACTTC.